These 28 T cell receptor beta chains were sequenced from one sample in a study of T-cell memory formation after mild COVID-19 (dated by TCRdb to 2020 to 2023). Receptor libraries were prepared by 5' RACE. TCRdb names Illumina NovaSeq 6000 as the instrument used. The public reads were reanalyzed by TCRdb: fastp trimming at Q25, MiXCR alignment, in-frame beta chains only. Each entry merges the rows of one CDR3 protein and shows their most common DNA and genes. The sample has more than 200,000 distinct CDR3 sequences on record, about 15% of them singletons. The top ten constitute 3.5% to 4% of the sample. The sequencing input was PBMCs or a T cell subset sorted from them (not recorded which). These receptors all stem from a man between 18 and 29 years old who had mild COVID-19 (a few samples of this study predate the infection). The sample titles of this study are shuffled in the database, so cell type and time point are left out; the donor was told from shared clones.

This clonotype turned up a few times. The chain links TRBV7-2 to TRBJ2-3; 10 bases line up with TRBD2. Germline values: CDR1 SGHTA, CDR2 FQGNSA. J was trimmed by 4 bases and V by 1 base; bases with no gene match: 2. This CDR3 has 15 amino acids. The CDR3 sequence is CASSLGSGGADTQYF. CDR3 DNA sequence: TGTGCCAGCAGCTTAGGCAGCGGGGGGGCAGATACGCAGTATTTT. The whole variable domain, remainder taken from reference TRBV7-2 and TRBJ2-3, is GAGVSQSPSNKVTEKGKDVELRCDPISGHTALYWYRQSLGQGLEFLIYFQGNSAPDKSGLPSDRFSAERTGGSVSTLTIQRTQQEDSAVYLCASSLGSGGADTQYFGPGTRLTVL.

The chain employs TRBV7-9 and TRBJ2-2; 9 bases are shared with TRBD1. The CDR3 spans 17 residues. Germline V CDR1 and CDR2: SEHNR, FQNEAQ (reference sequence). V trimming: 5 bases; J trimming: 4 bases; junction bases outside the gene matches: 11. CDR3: CASSTPKGQGFTGELFF. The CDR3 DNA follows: TGTGCCAGCAGCACACCTAAGGGACAGGGTTTCACCGGGGAGCTGTTTTTT.

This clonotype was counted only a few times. The CDR3 sequence is CSAARGAGYGYTF. In DNA, the CDR3 is TGCAGCGCAGCTAGGGGGGCCGGCTATGGCTACACCTTC. The chain uses TRBV29-1 and TRBJ1-2; D may be TRBD1 (6 bases). The V end was cut by 7 bases, the J end by 4 bases, with 16 bases between. CDR1 and CDR2 from the germline V gene are SQVTM and ANQGSEA. This CDR3 contains 13 residues.

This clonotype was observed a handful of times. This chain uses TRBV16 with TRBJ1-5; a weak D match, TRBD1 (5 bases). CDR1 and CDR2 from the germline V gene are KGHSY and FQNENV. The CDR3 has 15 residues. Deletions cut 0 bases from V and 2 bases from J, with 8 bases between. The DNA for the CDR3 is TGTGCCAGCAGCCAATCGGGCAGGGGCAATCAGCCCCAGCATTTT. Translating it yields CASSQSGRGNQPQHF.

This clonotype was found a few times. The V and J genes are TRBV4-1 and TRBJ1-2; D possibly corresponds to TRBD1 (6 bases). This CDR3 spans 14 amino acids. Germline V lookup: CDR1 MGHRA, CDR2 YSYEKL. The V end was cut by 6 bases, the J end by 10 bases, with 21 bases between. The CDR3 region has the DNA TGCGCCAGCAGGGATCAGGGGAAGATGAGGGACTACACCTTC. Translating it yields CASRDQGKMRDYTF.

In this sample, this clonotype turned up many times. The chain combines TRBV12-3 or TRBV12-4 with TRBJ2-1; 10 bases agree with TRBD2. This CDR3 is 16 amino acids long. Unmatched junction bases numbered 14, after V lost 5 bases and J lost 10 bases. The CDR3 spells CASSPFGSGGAQEQFF. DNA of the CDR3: TGTGCCAGCAGTCCATTCGGGAGCGGGGGGGCGCAGGAGCAGTTCTTC.

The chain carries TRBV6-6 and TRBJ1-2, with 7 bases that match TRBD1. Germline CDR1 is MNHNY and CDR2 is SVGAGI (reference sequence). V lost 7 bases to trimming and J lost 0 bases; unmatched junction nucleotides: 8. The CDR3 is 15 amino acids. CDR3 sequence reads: CASTEGAVTNYGYTF. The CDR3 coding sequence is TGTGCCAGCACCGAGGGGGCGGTGACTAACTATGGCTACACCTTC.

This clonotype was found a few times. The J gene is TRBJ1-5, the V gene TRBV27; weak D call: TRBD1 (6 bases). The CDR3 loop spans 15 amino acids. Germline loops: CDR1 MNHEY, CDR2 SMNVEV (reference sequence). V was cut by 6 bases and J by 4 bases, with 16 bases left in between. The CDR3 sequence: CASRIQGTGNQPQHF. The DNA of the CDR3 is TGTGCCAGCAGAATACAGGGAACCGGTAATCAGCCCCAGCATTTT.

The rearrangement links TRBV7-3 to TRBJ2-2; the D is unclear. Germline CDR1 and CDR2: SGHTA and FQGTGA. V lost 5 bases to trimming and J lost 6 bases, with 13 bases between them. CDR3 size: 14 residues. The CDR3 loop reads CASSADNVAGELFF. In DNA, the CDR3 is TGTGCCAGCAGCGCAGACAACGTGGCCGGGGAGCTGTTTTTT.

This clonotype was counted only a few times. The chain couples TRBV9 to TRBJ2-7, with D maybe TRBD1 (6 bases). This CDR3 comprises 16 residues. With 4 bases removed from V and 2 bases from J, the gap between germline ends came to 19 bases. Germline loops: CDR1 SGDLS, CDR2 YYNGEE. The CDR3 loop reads CASSPQGRQVTYEQYF. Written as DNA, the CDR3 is TGTGCCAGCAGCCCCCAGGGGAGACAGGTGACCTACGAGCAGTACTTC.

This CDR3 is CASTLRDSYEQYV. The CDR3 coding sequence is TGTGCCAGCACCCTGAGGGACAGTTACGAGCAGTACGTC. The chain has TRBV2 and TRBJ2-7, with 7 bases identical to TRBD1. The germline gives CDR1 SNHLY, CDR2 FYNNEI. The CDR3 is 13 residues long. V shed 7 bases and J 4 bases; nucleotides not matched to a gene: 7.

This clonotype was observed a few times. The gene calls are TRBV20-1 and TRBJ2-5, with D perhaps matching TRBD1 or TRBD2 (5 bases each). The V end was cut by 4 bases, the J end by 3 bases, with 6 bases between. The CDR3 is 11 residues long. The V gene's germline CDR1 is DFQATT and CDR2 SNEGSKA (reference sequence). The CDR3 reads CSAMGEETQYF. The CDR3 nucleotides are TGCAGTGCTATGGGGGAAGAGACCCAGTACTTC.

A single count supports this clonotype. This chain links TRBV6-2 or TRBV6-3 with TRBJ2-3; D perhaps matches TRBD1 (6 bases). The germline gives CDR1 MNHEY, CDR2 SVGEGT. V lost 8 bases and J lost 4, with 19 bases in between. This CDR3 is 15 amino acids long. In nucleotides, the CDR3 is TGTGCCAGCGGCCGACGTGGGGGCGGGTCAGATACGCAGTATTTT. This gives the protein CASGRRGGGSDTQYF.

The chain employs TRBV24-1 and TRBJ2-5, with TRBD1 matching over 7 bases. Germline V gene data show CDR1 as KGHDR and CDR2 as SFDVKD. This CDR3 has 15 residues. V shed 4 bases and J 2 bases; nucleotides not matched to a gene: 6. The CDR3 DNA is TGTGCCACCAGTGACCCGGGACAGAAACAAGAGACCCAGTACTTC. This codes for CATSDPGQKQETQYF.

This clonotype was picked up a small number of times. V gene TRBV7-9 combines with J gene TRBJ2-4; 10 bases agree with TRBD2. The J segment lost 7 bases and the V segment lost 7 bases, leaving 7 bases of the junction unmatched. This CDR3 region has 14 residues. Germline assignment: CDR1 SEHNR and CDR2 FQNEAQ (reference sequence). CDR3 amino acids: CASILAGSGNIQYF. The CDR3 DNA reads TGTGCCAGCATACTAGCGGGGTCAGGGAACATTCAGTACTTC.

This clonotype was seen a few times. This CDR3 reads CASSSRTGRRSYEQYF. The CDR3 DNA sequence: TGTGCCAGCAGCTCTCGGACAGGACGGCGCTCCTACGAGCAGTACTTC. The rearrangement joins TRBV7-9 to TRBJ2-7, with 7 bases that match TRBD1. This CDR3 contains 16 residues. V was clipped by 4 bases and J by 0 bases; unmatched bases: 9. The germline CDR1 and CDR2 sequences are SEHNR and FQNEAQ (reference sequence).

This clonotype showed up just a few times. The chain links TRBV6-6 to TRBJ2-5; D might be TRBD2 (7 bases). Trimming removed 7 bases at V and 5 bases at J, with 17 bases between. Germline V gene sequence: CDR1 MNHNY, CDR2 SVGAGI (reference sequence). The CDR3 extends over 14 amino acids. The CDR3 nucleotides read TGTGCCAGCACCTCGGGGGGCGGGGTGGAGACCCAGTACTTC. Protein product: CASTSGGGVETQYF.

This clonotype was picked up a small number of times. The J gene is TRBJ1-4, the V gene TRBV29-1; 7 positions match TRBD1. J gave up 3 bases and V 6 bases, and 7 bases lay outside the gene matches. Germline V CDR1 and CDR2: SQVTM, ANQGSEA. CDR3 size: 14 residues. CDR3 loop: CSVLGGQSNEKLFF. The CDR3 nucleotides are TGCAGCGTCTTAGGGGGACAGTCTAATGAAAAACTGTTTTTT.

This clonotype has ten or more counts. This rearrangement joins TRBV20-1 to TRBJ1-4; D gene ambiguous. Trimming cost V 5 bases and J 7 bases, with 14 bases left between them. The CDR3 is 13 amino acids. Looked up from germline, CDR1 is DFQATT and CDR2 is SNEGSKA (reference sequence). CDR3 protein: CSAHRSGSEKLFF. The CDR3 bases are TGCAGTGCTCACCGATCGGGGAGTGAAAAACTGTTTTTT.

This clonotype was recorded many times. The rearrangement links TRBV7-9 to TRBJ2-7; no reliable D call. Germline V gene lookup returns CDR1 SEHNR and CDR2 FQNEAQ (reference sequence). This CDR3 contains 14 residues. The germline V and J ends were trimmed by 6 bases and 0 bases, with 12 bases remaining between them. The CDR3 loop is CASSTRSFSYEQYF. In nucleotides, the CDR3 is TGTGCCAGCAGTACGAGGAGCTTCTCCTACGAGCAGTACTTC.

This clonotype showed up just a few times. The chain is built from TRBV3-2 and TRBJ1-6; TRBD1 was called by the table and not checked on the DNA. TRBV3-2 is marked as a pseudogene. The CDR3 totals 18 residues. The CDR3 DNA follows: TGTGCCAGCAGCCACCGCGGGACGTTTGCCTACGCCCAACGACCCCTCCACTTT. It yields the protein CASSHRGTFAYAQRPLHF.

The CDR3 region is CASSQELGRGLSTDTQYF. The CDR3 DNA is TGCGCCAGCAGCCAAGAATTAGGAAGGGGGCTTAGCACAGATACGCAGTATTTT. V gene TRBV4-1 combines with J gene TRBJ2-3, with 7 bases that match TRBD1. Germline-derived CDR1 and CDR2 are MGHRA and YSYEKL. This CDR3 is built from 18 residues. V lost 0 bases, J lost 0 bases, and 9 bases stayed unmatched.

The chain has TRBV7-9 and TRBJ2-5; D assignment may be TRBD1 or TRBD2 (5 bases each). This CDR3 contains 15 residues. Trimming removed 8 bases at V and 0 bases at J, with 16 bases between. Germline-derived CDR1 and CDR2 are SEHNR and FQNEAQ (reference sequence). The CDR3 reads CASAGALLYQETQYF. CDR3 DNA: TGTGCCAGCGCCGGGGCCCTCCTGTACCAAGAGACCCAGTACTTC.

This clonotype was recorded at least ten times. CDR3 nucleotide sequence: TGTGCCAGCAGTCCCGGGACAAGCACAGATACGCAGTATTTT. The encoded protein is CASSPGTSTDTQYF. The chain links TRBV6-2 or TRBV6-3 to TRBJ2-3; perhaps TRBD1 as D (6 bases). This CDR3 is built from 14 residues. V was cut by 5 bases and J by 0 bases, with 9 bases left in between. Per the germline V gene, CDR1 is MNHEY and CDR2 is SVGEGT.

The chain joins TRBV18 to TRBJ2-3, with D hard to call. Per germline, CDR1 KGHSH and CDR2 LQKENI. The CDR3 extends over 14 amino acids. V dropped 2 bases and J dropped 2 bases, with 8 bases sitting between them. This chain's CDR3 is CASSPLGYTDTQYF. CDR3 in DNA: TGTGCCAGCTCACCATTAGGTTACACAGATACGCAGTATTTT.

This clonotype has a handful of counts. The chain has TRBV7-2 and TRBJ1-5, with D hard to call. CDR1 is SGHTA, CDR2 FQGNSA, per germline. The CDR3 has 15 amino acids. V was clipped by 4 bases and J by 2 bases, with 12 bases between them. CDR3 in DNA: TGTGCCAGCAGCTGGAACATTGGAGGCAATCAGCCCCAGCATTTT. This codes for CASSWNIGGNQPQHF.

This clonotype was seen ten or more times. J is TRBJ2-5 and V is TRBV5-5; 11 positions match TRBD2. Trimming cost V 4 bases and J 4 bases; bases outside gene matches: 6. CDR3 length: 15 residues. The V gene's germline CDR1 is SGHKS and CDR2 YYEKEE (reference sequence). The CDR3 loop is CASSQGLAVGETQYF. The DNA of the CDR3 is TGTGCCAGCAGCCAGGGACTAGCGGTAGGAGAGACCCAGTACTTC.

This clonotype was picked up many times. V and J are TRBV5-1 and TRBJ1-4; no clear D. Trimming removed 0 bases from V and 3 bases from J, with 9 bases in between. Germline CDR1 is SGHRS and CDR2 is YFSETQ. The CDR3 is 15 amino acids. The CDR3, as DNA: TGCGCCAGCAGCTTGGAGAGAGCGTCTAATGAAAAACTGTTTTTT. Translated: CASSLERASNEKLFF.